These T cell receptor beta chains were read from a single sample in a study of cytomegalovirus exposure and HLA in healthy donors. The data were produced by immunoSEQ multiplex PCR, yet TCRdb's version contains in-frame clones alone and is incomplete. The table has approximately 100,000 clones, about 79% seen once. The material sequenced was PBMCs. The receptors shown here come from a female donor in good health and CMV-seropositive. The CDR3 runs from the conserved cysteine through the conserved F or W. D genes are given only for firm matches. Size is stated for part of the rows, as once, few or many counts, or as a class when the clone is expanded.

v_gene	d_gene	j_gene	abundance	CDR3nt	CDR3aa
TRBV6-4	-	TRBJ2-1	-	TGTGCCAGCAGTGACTGGCAGGGGTCTCTCGAGCAGTTCTTC	CASSDWQGSLEQFF
TRBV5-5	-	TRBJ1-1	once	TGTGCCAGCAGCCCGGAGGGCAGGAGCACTGAAGCTTTCTTT	CASSPEGRSTEAFF
TRBV6-6	-	TRBJ2-1	once	TGTGCCAGCAGTTCGGGGGGCGCCGCGTACAATGAGCAGTTCTTC	CASSSGGAAYNEQFF
TRBV4-1	TRBD1	TRBJ2-7	-	TGCGCCAGCAGCCAGTCGGGACAGGGTGACTACGAGCAGTACTTC	CASSQSGQGDYEQYF
TRBV7-2	TRBD1	TRBJ2-4	-	TGTGCCAGCAGCCCCGACAGGGTAAACAGTCAGTACTTC	CASSPDRVNSQYF
TRBV5-8	-	TRBJ1-3	-	TGTGCCAGCAGCCCGCCTCACGCGGGGGCTGGAAACACCATATATTTT	CASSPPHAGAGNTIYF
TRBV5-4	-	TRBJ1-4	-	TGTGCCAGCAGCTTGGGGGCAGGGGTTAATGAAAAACTGTTTTTT	CASSLGAGVNEKLFF
TRBV4-1	TRBD1	TRBJ2-1	-	TGCGCCAGCAGCCAAGAACCAGGGGGATCCTACAATGAGCAGTTCTTC	CASSQEPGGSYNEQFF
TRBV6-5	-	TRBJ1-1	-	TGTGCCAGCAGACCTTACAGGGACACTGAAGCTTTCTTT	CASRPYRDTEAFF
TRBV21-1	-	TRBJ1-4	-	TGTGCCAGCAGCAAGGGACAGTTAACTAATGAAAAACTGTTTTTT	CASSKGQLTNEKLFF
TRBV7-9	TRBD1	TRBJ2-7	few	TGTGCCAGCAGCTCGACAGGGAATTGGGAGCAGTACTTC	CASSSTGNWEQYF
TRBV20-1	-	TRBJ1-2	-	TGCAGTGGCCTACAGGGCTCTGGCTACACCTTC	CSGLQGSGYTF
TRBV6-5	TRBD2	TRBJ2-5	once	TGTGCCAGCAGTTATGGGACTAGTGGTAACGAGACCCAGTACTTC	CASSYGTSGNETQYF
TRBV30	TRBD1	TRBJ1-1	-	TGTGCCTGGGGACAGGGCCGGATAGGGGCTGAAGCTTTCTTT	CAWGQGRIGAEAFF
TRBV2	-	TRBJ1-2	once	TGTGCCAGCAACCTCTCCAAGGGGCGAGGCTACACCTTC	CASNLSKGRGYTF
TRBV6-6	TRBD1	TRBJ1-2	-	TGTGCCAGCAGTCGACAGGGGAACTATGGCTACACCTTC	CASSRQGNYGYTF
TRBV6-6	-	TRBJ2-1	-	TGTGCCAGCAGTACAGGGCAACCCTACAATGAGCAGTTCTTC	CASSTGQPYNEQFF
TRBV7-9	TRBD1	TRBJ1-2	-	TGTGCCAGCAGTGGACAGACAGGGGGCTATGGCTACACCTTC	CASSGQTGGYGYTF
TRBV2	TRBD2	TRBJ2-5	-	TGTGCCAGCAGTACTAGCGGGGGGGCCGGGGAGACCCAGTACTTC	CASSTSGGAGETQYF
TRBV19	TRBD2	TRBJ2-2	-	TGTGCCAGTAGTCCGCGGACTAGGTGGGAAGCCGGGGAGCTGTTTTTT	CASSPRTRWEAGELFF
TRBV6-5	-	TRBJ2-7	-	TGTGCCAGCAGTTACGGCGGGTCGCATCTAGACGAGCAGTACTTC	CASSYGGSHLDEQYF
TRBV5-8	TRBD1	TRBJ1-2	-	TGTGCCAGCAGTATCCCAGACAGGGTCTATGGCTACACCTTC	CASSIPDRVYGYTF
TRBV19	-	TRBJ1-2	-	TGTGCCAGTAGTATGTATGACACTAACTATGGCTACACCTTC	CASSMYDTNYGYTF
TRBV19	TRBD1	TRBJ1-1	-	TGTGCCAGTAGTGCCACAGGGGTCAACACTGAAGCTTTCTTT	CASSATGVNTEAFF
TRBV5-1	-	TRBJ2-4	once	TGCGCCAGCAGCTTGGGGACAGCAGGCAAAAACATTCAGTACTTC	CASSLGTAGKNIQYF
TRBV15	-	TRBJ1-6	-	TGTGCCACCAGCAGAGATTCATACAGGTTTGGGAATTCACCCCTCCACTTT	CATSRDSYRFGNSPLHF
TRBV6-5	TRBD1	TRBJ1-2	-	TGTGCCAGCAGCAGCGATACAGGGGCTCGCGGCTACACCTTC	CASSSDTGARGYTF
TRBV19	TRBD1	TRBJ2-3	-	TGTGCCAGTAGTCAACAGGGGGCGGAAGATACGCAGTATTTT	CASSQQGAEDTQYF
TRBV29-1	TRBD1	TRBJ1-2	-	TGCAGCGTTGACGTGACAGGGGGGGCCTATGGCTACACCTTC	CSVDVTGGAYGYTF
TRBV15	TRBD2	TRBJ2-1	few	TGTGCCACCAGCAGAGACCTGAGGGAGGGAGCCTACAATGAGCAGTTCTTC	CATSRDLREGAYNEQFF
TRBV21-1	-	TRBJ1-1	-	TGTGCCAGCAGCAAAGGGTCGCCAGGACAGAGAAACACTGAAGCTTTCTTT	CASSKGSPGQRNTEAFF
TRBV10-3	TRBD2	TRBJ2-1	-	TGTGCCATCAGTGAGGTCGGGACTAGCGTTCGTAGTGAGCAGTTCTTC	CAISEVGTSVRSEQFF
TRBV30	TRBD1	TRBJ2-5	-	TGTGCCTATCAGGACAGGGGGCACGTTGCGACCCAGTACTTC	CAYQDRGHVATQYF
TRBV7-9	TRBD1	TRBJ1-1	-	TGTGCCAGCAGTTCGACAGGGGGCGTAACTGAAGCTTTCTTT	CASSSTGGVTEAFF
TRBV27	-	TRBJ2-2	-	TGTGCCAGCAGAGTGACAGGTTTTTCACGGACCGGGGAGCTGTTTTTT	CASRVTGFSRTGELFF
TRBV6-1	TRBD1	TRBJ1-4	-	TGTGCCACAGGGACAGGGGGCTTAAATGAAAAACTGTTTTTT	CATGTGGLNEKLFF
TRBV27	TRBD1	TRBJ2-7	-	TGTGCCAGCAGTTTCGGGACAGGGGGCTTCGAGCAGTACTTC	CASSFGTGGFEQYF
TRBV30	-	TRBJ1-5	-	TGTGCCTGGACCCCACAGGGTACGAACAATCAGCCCCAGCATTTT	CAWTPQGTNNQPQHF
TRBV19	-	TRBJ2-5	-	TGTGCCAGTAGTATAGATCGAGGCGTCGGATGGGAGACCCAGTACTTC	CASSIDRGVGWETQYF
TRBV18	TRBD1	TRBJ1-2	-	TGTGCCAGCCTCCGGGACAGGGGAGATGGCTACACCTTC	CASLRDRGDGYTF
TRBV2	TRBD2	TRBJ2-1	-	TGTGCCACAGAGACTAGCGGCCCCTACTATGAGCAGTTCTTC	CATETSGPYYEQFF
TRBV10-1	TRBD1	TRBJ2-3	-	TGCGCCAGCAGTCCCGACAGGGGGACAGATACGCAGTATTTT	CASSPDRGTDTQYF